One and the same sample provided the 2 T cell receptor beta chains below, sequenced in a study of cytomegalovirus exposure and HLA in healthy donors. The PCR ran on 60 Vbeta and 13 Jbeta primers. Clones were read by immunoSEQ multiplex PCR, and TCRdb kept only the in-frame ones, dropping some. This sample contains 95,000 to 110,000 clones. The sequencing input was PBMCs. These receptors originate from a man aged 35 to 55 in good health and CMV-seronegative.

The CDR3: CASSETTSGSPVRYEQYF. DNA of the CDR3: TGCGCCAGCAGTGAAACGACTAGCGGGAGCCCAGTTCGTTACGAGCAGTACTTC. The V call is TRBV10-1, the J call TRBJ2-7; 12 nucleotides agree with TRBD2. With 3 bases clipped from V and 4 bases from J, the junction kept 13 bases outside the gene matches. Germline-derived CDR1 and CDR2 are WNHNN and SYGVQD (reference sequence). The CDR3 runs 18 residues.

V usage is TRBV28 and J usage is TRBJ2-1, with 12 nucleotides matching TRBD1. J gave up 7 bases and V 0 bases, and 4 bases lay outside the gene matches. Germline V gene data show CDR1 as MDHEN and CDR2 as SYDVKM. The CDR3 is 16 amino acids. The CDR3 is CASSLWGQGAGNEQFF. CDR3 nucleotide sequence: TGTGCCAGCAGTTTATGGGGACAGGGGGCCGGTAATGAGCAGTTCTTC.